This TCR beta chain was captured by sequencing in a study of T cell responses to AZD1222 COVID-19 vaccine. The repertoire was sequenced with immunoSEQ multiplex PCR; TCRdb's copy has only in-frame clones and lacks some. The sample consists of about 86,000 clones, approximately 88% of them appearing once. Study-level findings and limits: It was only a handful of AZD1222 recipients who were seropositive at baseline. Donors were mostly white British, more females; clonal diversity possibly underestimated. Spike-specific TCR breadth rose after two AZD1222 doses, and depth rose as well.

The germline V gene has CDR1 MDHEN and CDR2 SYDVKM. The CDR3 sequence is 14 residues long. Trimming removed 3 bases at V and 6 bases at J, with 14 bases between. On this clone: Its antigen remains unknown.

This receptor was identified in an adult in good health. The specimen was peripheral blood, collected on day 0 of AZD1222 vaccination. The V call is TRBV28, the J call TRBJ1-2; no clear D. Here the CDR3 DNA reads TGTGCCAGCAGTTTCGACCTCATGGCGGATGGCTACACCTTC. Translated: CASSFDLMADGYTF.